A selection of T cell receptor beta chains follows, all from one sample in a study of Graves' ophthalmopathy and Graves' hyperthyroidism. TCRdb re-derived calls from the multiplex PCR reads in MiXCR, one entry per CDR3 protein. The data contain roughly 160,000 distinct CDR3 sequences, about two fifths of them singletons. Material: peripheral blood. These receptors all stem from a man aged 25-40 years with Graves' ophthalmopathy. Each CDR3 is given with its conserved first and last residue. The order of the fields is clone size, D gene, J gene, V gene, CDR3 DNA, CDR3 protein. D genes are given only for firm matches. Some rows have no size entry. The others give once, few or many, or a class for an expanded clone.

>many|.|TRBJ2-2|TRBV12-3/TRBV12-4
TGTGCCAGCAGCGTAAAACAGGGATGGGGGGGCGGCGGGGAGCTGTTTTTT
CASSVKQGWGGGGELFF
>.|.|TRBJ2-7|TRBV12-3/TRBV12-4
TGTGCCAGCAGTTTAGGATCACGAGGGATCTTCGAGCAGTACTTC
CASSLGSRGIFEQYF
>many|.|TRBJ1-3|TRBV7-2
TGTGCCAGCACCGATGGAAGTTCTGGAAACACCATATATTTT
CASTDGSSGNTIYF
>many|TRBD2|TRBJ2-7|TRBV7-2
TGTGCCAGCAGCTCTGGACTAGCGGGAGGCGAGCAGTACTTC
CASSSGLAGGEQYF
>few|.|TRBJ2-2|TRBV11-1
TGTGCCAGCAGCACGCGACAGACCGGGGAGCTGTTTTTT
CASSTRQTGELFF
>many|.|TRBJ1-5|TRBV7-2
TGTGCCAGCAGCCGCACAACAGCCTTCAATCAGCCCCAGCATTTT
CASSRTTAFNQPQHF
>.|.|TRBJ1-3|TRBV2
TGTGCCAGCAGTGAACGTTCACTGATCTCTGGAAACACCATATATTTT
CASSERSLISGNTIYF
>few|.|TRBJ2-5|TRBV12-3/TRBV12-4
TGTGCCAGCAGCCCATCCCGGGGGATAGGGCTAGAGACCCAGTACTTC
CASSPSRGIGLETQYF
>.|.|TRBJ1-5|TRBV12-5
TGTGCTAGTGGTTACCGAGGGGACCGAATGTCCTCGTCGCCCCAGCATTTT
CASGYRGDRMSSSPQHF
>many|.|TRBJ2-7|TRBV11-2
TGTGCCAGCAGCTTAGATACAGGAAAAGGCTACGAGCAGTACTTC
CASSLDTGKGYEQYF
>many|.|TRBJ1-1|TRBV25-1
TGTGCCAGCAGTGAAGGCAGGCTCACTGAAGCTTTCTTT
CASSEGRLTEAFF
>.|.|TRBJ2-1|TRBV4-2
TGTGCCAGCAGCCAAAGGGAGTTGAGCTCCTACAATGAGCAGTTCTTC
CASSQRELSSYNEQFF
>many|.|TRBJ1-1|TRBV9
TGTGCCAGCAGCGCAACAGGTGGTTTTGGCACTGAAGCTTTCTTT
CASSATGGFGTEAFF
>few|TRBD1|TRBJ1-1|TRBV6-1
TGTGCCAGCACCGAAAGGAACAGGGGAGGGGGCACTGAAGCTTTCTTT
CASTERNRGGGTEAFF
>.|.|TRBJ2-7|TRBV12-3/TRBV12-4
TGTGCCAGCACTAAAGGGACATCCTACGAGCAGTACTTC
CASTKGTSYEQYF
>.|.|TRBJ1-1|TRBV6-1
TGTGCCAGCAGAGTTGGTTGGGAGTTAAACACTGAAGCTTTCTTT
CASRVGWELNTEAFF
>.|.|TRBJ1-5|TRBV6-1
TGTGCCAGCAGTGACGGGGGGACGAATCAGCCCCAGCATTTT
CASSDGGTNQPQHF
>many|.|TRBJ1-1|TRBV14
TGTGCCAGCAGCCAAGTGCGGAACACTGAAGCTTTCTTT
CASSQVRNTEAFF
>many|TRBD2|TRBJ2-5|TRBV27
TGTGCCAGCAGTTTCGGCGGGACTAGCGGGAGAAAGACCCAGTACTTC
CASSFGGTSGRKTQYF
>.|.|TRBJ2-7|TRBV6-2/TRBV6-3
TGTGCCAGCAGTTCCGACAGCGCCTACGAGCAGTACTTC
CASSSDSAYEQYF
>many|TRBD2|TRBJ2-2|TRBV4-2
TGTGCCAGCACCGCCGGGACTAGGAGGAACACCGGGGAGCTGTTTTTT
CASTAGTRRNTGELFF
>.|.|TRBJ1-5|TRBV6-2/TRBV6-3
TGTGCCAGCAGTTACAGCACCCATAGTGTTGTGAGCAATCAGCCCCAGCATTTT
CASSYSTHSVVSNQPQHF
>.|.|TRBJ2-2|TRBV20-1
TGCAGTGCTAGCTCCACCGGGGAGCTGTTTTTT
CSASSTGELFF
>many|TRBD2|TRBJ2-5|TRBV6-2/TRBV6-3
TGTGCCAGCAGTCCGGAACTAGCGGACCAAGAGACCCAGTACTTC
CASSPELADQETQYF
>many|TRBD2|TRBJ2-6|TRBV12-3/TRBV12-4
TGTGCCAGCAGTTTTAGGACTAGGTTCCCAGGGCCCAGCTCTGGGGCCAACGTCCTGACTTTC
CASSFRTRFPGPSSGANVLTF
>.|.|TRBJ1-5|TRBV28
TGTGCCAGCAGTTTACCCCCAGGGACACACAATCAGCCCCAGCATTTT
CASSLPPGTHNQPQHF
>many|.|TRBJ2-2|TRBV20-1
TGCAGTGCTAGAGATCGACTAAACGGGGAGCTGTTTTTT
CSARDRLNGELFF
>many|TRBD2|TRBJ2-7|TRBV30
TGTGCCTGGAGTGTAACGTACGGGACTAGATCTCCCTACGAGCAGTACTTC
CAWSVTYGTRSPYEQYF
>few|TRBD1|TRBJ1-1|TRBV6-1
TGTGCCAGCCTGAACAGGGGTGAAGCTTTCTTT
CASLNRGEAFF
>many|.|TRBJ2-5|TRBV12-3/TRBV12-4
TGTGCCAGCAAACAGGGCCAGACTAAGAGAGAGACCCAGTACTTC
CASKQGQTKRETQYF
>.|TRBD2|TRBJ2-5|TRBV12-3/TRBV12-4
TGTGCCAGCAGTTTAAAGGGACTAGCGGGAGTCGAGACCCAGTACTTC
CASSLKGLAGVETQYF
>.|.|TRBJ2-7|TRBV19
TGTGCCAGTAGTACTCGGGGGGCGCCAGGCTACGAGCAGTACTTC
CASSTRGAPGYEQYF
>.|TRBD1|TRBJ1-2|TRBV12-3/TRBV12-4
TGTGCCAGCAGTATCGGACAGGCGGGAGGGAACTATGGCTACACCTTC
CASSIGQAGGNYGYTF
>many|.|TRBJ2-7|TRBV12-3/TRBV12-4
TGTGCCAGCAGCACCAGTAGATCGGGCACCTACGAGCAGTACTTC
CASSTSRSGTYEQYF
>many|.|TRBJ1-1|TRBV6-2/TRBV6-3
TGTGCCAGCAGTTACGCCCCCGGGAACACTGAAGCTTTCTTT
CASSYAPGNTEAFF
>many|.|TRBJ2-7|TRBV27
TGTGCCAGCAGGGGGCGAGGGTCCTACGAGCAGTACTTC
CASRGRGSYEQYF
>many|.|TRBJ1-5|TRBV19
TGTGCCAGTAGTCCCTTCCCCCAGGGACCTAGCAATCAGCCCCAGCATTTT
CASSPFPQGPSNQPQHF
>many|.|TRBJ1-3|TRBV9
TGTGCCAGCAGCCCACAGAGCTCTGGAAACACCATATATTTT
CASSPQSSGNTIYF
>few|.|TRBJ2-5|TRBV12-3/TRBV12-4
TGTGCCAGCACAGGACGCCCGGGAGTGGAGACCCAGTACTTC
CASTGRPGVETQYF
>.|.|TRBJ2-2|TRBV28
TGTGCCAGCAGTTTCCTGGGGTTCGCCGGGGAGCTGTTTTTT
CASSFLGFAGELFF
>.|TRBD1|TRBJ1-1|TRBV24-1
TGTGCCACCAGGGAAACGGGACAGCAGAACACTGAAGCTTTCTTT
CATRETGQQNTEAFF
>many|.|TRBJ2-7|TRBV7-2
TGTGCCAGCAGCTCCTCTAGCGAGAGCACCTACGAGCAGTACTTC
CASSSSSESTYEQYF